This T cell receptor (beta chain) was recorded in a study of blood T cells in healthy people across ages. A second PCR of 7 to 11 cycles used a sample-barcoded 5' primer and a J-beta primer mix. CDR3-containing paired-end reads numbering at least 2.5 million came from each sample. Each CDR3 protein gets one entry after TCRdb re-called the 5' RACE reads with MiXCR. The sample comprises roughly 1,300,000 distinct CDR3 sequences, approximately 59% of which are singletons, and about 6.7% rests with the top ten. Germline CDR1 and CDR2: KGHSH and LQKENI. The length of the CDR3 is 15 residues. With V trimmed by 3 bases and J by 3 bases, 8 bases remained unmatched.

The TCR was taken from a man in his late teens or twenties in good health. The sequencing sample was made of blood. The chain has TRBV18 and TRBJ2-7, with 7 nucleotides matching TRBD2. The CDR3, as DNA: TGTGCCAGCTCACCTGTCCCCGGCGGGGGCTACGAGCAGTACTTC. This codes for CASSPVPGGGYEQYF.